This TCR beta chain was sequenced during a study of blood T cell repertoires in COVID-19. About the study: Sites across the United States, Italy and Spain contributed samples from acute and convalescent COVID-19. Sources were T cells, B-cell-depleted T cells, or PBMCs; the material itself was cDNA or gDNA.

The germline gives CDR1 LNHDA, CDR2 SQIVND (reference sequence). The germline V and J ends were trimmed by 4 bases and 6 bases, with 20 bases remaining between them. The CDR3 has 16 residues. Libraries were prepared by immunoSEQ multiplex PCR; TCRdb keeps only in-frame clonotypes and omits some of them. Here the sample spans about 65,000 clones, 93% being singletons. V gene TRBV19 combines with J gene TRBJ2-3; unclear D gene. Sequencing used peripheral blood. This clonotype was sampled from a man between 65 and 85 years old with active COVID-19. CDR3 sequence (DNA): TGTGCCAGTAGTACTCCTATTGGGCTTGCGTTGGATACGCAGTATTTT. Amino acids: CASSTPIGLALDTQYF.